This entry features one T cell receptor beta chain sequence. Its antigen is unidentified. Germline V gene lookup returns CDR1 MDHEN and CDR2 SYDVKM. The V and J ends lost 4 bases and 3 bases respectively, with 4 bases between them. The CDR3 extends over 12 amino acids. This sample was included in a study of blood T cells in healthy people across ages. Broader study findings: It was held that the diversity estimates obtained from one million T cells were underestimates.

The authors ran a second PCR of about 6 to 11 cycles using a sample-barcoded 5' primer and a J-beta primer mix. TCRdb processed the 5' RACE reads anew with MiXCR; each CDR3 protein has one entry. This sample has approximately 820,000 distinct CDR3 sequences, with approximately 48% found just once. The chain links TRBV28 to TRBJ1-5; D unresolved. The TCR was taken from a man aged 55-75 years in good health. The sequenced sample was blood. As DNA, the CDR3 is TGTGCCAGCAGTTCGAACAATCAGCCCCAGCATTTT. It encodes CASSSNNQPQHF.